The 7 T cell receptor beta chains given below trace back to one sample, sequenced in a study of cytomegalovirus exposure and HLA in healthy donors (TCRdb year 2017). The receptor library was made with the immunoSEQ multiplex PCR assay. For the multiplex PCR, a mixture combining 60 forward primers for TCR Vbeta segments and 13 reverse primers for TCR Jbeta segments was used. The immuneACCESS repertoire file appears here via TCRdb, limited to in-frame rearrangements. These files lack a portion of the clones; in checked studies, under half of the deficit traces to unresolved V genes, and the cause of the others is not known. The sample table shows about 85,000 clones, and approximately 80% are seen once. Jointly, the top ten make up 32% of the sample. Material for sequencing was PBMCs. These receptors all come from a man aged 45-65 years in good health and CMV-seropositive.

The rearrangement uses TRBV20-1 and TRBJ2-1, with TRBD1 as a possible D gene (5 bases). Per germline, CDR1 DFQATT and CDR2 SNEGSKA (reference sequence). The ends were cut back, 3 bases at V and 16 bases at J, with 16 bases in the middle. The CDR3 sequence is 11 residues long. CDR3 coding DNA: TGCAGTGCTAGTCAGGGCCAGGACGCCTTCTTC. It translates to CSASQGQDAFF.

The J gene is TRBJ2-7, the V gene TRBV19, with TRBD1 matching 7 bases. V lost 9 bases, J lost 0 bases, and 11 bases stayed unmatched. The CDR3 has 15 amino acids. From germline, CDR1 is LNHDA and CDR2 SQIVND (reference sequence). CDR3 sequence reads: CASSPGTVSSYEQYF. As DNA, the CDR3 is TGTGCCAGCTCACCCGGGACAGTCAGCTCCTACGAGCAGTACTTC.

The chain carries TRBV9 and TRBJ2-1; 10 nucleotides agree with TRBD2. There are 16 residues in the CDR3. V shed 4 bases and J 1 base; nucleotides not matched to a gene: 5. Germline assignment: CDR1 SGDLS and CDR2 YYNGEE. The CDR3 is CASSLLAGVSYNEQFF. The CDR3, as DNA: TGTGCCAGCAGCCTCCTAGCGGGAGTTTCCTACAATGAGCAGTTCTTC. The full variable domain, its missing parts supplied by reference TRBV9 and TRBJ2-1, is DSGVTQTPKHLITATGQRVTLRCSPRSGDLSVYWYQQSLDQGLQFLIQYYNGEERAKGNILERFSAQQFPDLHSELNLSSLELGDSALYFCASSLLAGVSYNEQFFGPGTRLTVL.

This sequence joins TRBV19 and TRBJ2-2; D not resolved. Germline-derived CDR1 and CDR2 are LNHDA and SQIVND (reference sequence). The CDR3 has 13 amino acids. Trimming cost V 5 bases and J 6 bases, with 10 bases left between them. This CDR3 is CASSLGVPGELFF. CDR3 in DNA: TGTGCCAGTAGTTTGGGCGTTCCCGGGGAGCTGTTTTTT.

The V and J genes are TRBV30 and TRBJ1-2, with D tentatively TRBD1 (5 bases). V was shortened by 0 bases and J by 5 bases, with 7 bases between the two germline ends. Germline-derived CDR1 and CDR2 are GTSNPN and SVGIG (reference sequence). This CDR3 contains 12 residues. The CDR3: CAWSVPGYGYTF. The CDR3 DNA is TGTGCCTGGAGTGTACCAGGGTATGGCTACACCTTC.

The chain links TRBV2 to TRBJ2-7, with 10 bases aligning to TRBD2. Germline V lookup: CDR1 SNHLY, CDR2 FYNNEI. V lost 5 bases, J lost 4 bases, and 8 bases stayed unmatched. This CDR3 contains 15 residues. The DNA of the CDR3 is TGTGCCAGCAGTACGCAGCGGGAGGGGATTTACGAGCAGTACTTC. Translation gives CASSTQREGIYEQYF.

With respect to this clone: This clone may be a read error of a much larger clone one base away. The chain is built from TRBV4-2 and TRBJ2-7; 9 bases match TRBD2. The CDR3 consists of 12 residues. V was clipped by 4 bases and J by 12 bases; unmatched bases: 7. CDR1 and CDR2 from the germline V gene are LGHNA and YNFKEQ. The CDR3 protein is CASSPRTSVPYF. CDR3 sequence (DNA): TGTGCCAGCAGCCCCCGGACTAGCGTGCCGTACTTC.